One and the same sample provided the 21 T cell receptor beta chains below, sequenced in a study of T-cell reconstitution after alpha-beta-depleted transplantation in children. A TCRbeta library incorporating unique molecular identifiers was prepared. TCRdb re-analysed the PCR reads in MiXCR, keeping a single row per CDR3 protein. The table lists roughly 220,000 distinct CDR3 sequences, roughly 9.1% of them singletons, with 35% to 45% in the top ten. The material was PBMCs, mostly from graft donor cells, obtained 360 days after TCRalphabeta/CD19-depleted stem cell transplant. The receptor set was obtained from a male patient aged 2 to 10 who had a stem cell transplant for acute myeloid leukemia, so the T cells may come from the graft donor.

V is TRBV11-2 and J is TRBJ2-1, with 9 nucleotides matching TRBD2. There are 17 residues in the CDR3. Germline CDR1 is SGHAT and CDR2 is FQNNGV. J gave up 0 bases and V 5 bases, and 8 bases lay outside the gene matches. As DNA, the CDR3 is TGTGCCAGCAGCCTACTAGCGGGTCAGAGCTCCTACAATGAGCAGTTCTTC. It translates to CASSLLAGQSSYNEQFF.

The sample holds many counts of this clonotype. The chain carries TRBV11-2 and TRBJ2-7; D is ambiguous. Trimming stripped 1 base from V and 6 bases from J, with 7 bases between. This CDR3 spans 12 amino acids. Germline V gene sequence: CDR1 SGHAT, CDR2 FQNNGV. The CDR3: CASSLVFSEQYV. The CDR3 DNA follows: TGTGCCAGCAGCTTAGTCTTCAGCGAGCAGTACGTC.

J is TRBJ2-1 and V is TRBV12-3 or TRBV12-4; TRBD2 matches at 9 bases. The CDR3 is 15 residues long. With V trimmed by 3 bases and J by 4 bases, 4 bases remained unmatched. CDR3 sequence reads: CASSFGTSRYNEQFF. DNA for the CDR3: TGTGCCAGCAGTTTCGGGACTAGCCGTTACAATGAGCAGTTCTTC.

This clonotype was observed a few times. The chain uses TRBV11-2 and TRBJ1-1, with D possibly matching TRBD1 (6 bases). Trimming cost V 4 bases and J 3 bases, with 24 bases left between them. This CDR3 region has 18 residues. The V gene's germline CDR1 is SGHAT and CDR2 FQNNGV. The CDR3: CASSSTRGEDRRDTEAFF. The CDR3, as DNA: TGTGCCAGCAGCTCAACGAGGGGGGAGGATAGGCGGGACACTGAAGCTTTCTTT.

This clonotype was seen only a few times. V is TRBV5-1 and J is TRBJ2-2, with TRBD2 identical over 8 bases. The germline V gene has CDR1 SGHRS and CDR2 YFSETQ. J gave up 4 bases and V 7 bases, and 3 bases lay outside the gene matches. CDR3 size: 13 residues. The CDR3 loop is CASGLAGTGELFF. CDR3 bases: TGCGCCAGCGGACTAGCAGGCACCGGGGAGCTGTTTTTT.

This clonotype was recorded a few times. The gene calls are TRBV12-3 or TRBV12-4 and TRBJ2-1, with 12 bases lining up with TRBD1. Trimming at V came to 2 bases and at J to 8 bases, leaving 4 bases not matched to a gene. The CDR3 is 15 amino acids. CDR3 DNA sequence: TGTGCCAGCAGTTTACGGGGACAGGGGGCTGATGAGCAGTTCTTC. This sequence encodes CASSLRGQGADEQFF.

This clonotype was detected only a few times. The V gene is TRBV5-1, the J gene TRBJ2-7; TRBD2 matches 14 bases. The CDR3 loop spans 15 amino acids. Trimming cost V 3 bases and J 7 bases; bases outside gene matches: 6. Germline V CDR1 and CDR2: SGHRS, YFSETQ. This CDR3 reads CASSWGLAGVREQYF. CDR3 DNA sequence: TGCGCCAGCAGCTGGGGACTAGCGGGAGTTAGAGAGCAGTACTTC. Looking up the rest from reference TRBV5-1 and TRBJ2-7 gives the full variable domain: KAGVTQTPRYLIKTRGQQVTLSCSPISGHRSVSWYQQTPGQGLQFLFEYFSETQRNKGNFPGRFSGRQFSNSRSEMNVSTLELGDSALYLCASSWGLAGVREQYFGPGTRLTVT.

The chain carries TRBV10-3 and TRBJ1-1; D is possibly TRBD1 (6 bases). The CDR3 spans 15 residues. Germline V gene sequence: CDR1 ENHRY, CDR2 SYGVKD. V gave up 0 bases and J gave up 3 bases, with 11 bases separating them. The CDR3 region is CAISESLGGDTEAFF. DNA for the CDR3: TGTGCCATCAGTGAGTCTCTCGGGGGCGACACTGAAGCTTTCTTT.

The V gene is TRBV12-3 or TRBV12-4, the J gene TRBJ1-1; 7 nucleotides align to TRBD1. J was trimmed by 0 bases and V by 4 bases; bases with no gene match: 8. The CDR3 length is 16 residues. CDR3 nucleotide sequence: TGTGCCAGCAGTTCCCGACAGGGAGTGATGAACACTGAAGCTTTCTTT. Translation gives CASSSRQGVMNTEAFF.

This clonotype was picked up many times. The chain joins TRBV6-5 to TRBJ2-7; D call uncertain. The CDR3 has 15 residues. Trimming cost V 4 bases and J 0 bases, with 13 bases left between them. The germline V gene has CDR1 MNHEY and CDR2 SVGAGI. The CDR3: CASSSPSLNSYEQYF. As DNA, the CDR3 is TGTGCCAGCAGTTCCCCTTCCTTGAACTCCTACGAGCAGTACTTC.

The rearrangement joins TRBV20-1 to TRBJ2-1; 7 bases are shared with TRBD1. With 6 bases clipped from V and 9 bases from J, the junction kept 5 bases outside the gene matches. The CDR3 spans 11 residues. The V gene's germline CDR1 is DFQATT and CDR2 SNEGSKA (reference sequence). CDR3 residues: CSAIRGTEQFF. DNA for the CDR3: TGCAGTGCAATCAGGGGGACTGAGCAGTTCTTC.

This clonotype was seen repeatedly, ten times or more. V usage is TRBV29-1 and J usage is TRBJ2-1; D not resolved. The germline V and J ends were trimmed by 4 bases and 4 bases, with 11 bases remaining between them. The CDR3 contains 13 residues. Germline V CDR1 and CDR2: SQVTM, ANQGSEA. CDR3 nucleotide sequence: TGCAGCGTTGCTCAAGACGGTTACAATGAGCAGTTCTTC. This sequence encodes CSVAQDGYNEQFF.

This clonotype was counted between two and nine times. DNA of the CDR3: TGTGCCAGCAGTTTAGGGGGCAGGTTGACCTACGAGCAGTACTTC. As protein: CASSLGGRLTYEQYF. The V call is TRBV12-3 or TRBV12-4, the J call TRBJ2-7; the D gene is possibly TRBD1 (5 bases). This CDR3 region has 15 residues. The V gene lost 1 base and the J gene lost 2 bases, with 12 bases spanning the gap.

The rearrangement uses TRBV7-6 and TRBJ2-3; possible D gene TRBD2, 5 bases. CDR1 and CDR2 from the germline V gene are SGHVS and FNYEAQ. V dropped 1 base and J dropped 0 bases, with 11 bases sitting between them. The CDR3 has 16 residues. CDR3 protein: CASSLEIGRSTDTQYF. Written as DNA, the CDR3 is TGTGCCAGCAGCTTAGAAATTGGGAGAAGCACAGATACGCAGTATTTT.

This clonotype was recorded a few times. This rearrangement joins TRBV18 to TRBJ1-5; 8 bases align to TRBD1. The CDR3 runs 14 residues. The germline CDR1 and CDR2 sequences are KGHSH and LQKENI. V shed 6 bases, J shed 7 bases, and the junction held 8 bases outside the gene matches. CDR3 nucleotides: TGTGCCAGCTCCCAGGACAGGGCAAGGCAGCCCCAGCATTTT. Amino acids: CASSQDRARQPQHF.

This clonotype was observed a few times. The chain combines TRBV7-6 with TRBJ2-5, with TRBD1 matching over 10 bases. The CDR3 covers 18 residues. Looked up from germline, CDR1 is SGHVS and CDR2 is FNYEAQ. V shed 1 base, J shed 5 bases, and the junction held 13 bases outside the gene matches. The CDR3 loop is CASSLVVLETGGSETQYF. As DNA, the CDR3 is TGTGCCAGCAGCTTAGTTGTTCTTGAGACAGGGGGCAGCGAGACCCAGTACTTC.

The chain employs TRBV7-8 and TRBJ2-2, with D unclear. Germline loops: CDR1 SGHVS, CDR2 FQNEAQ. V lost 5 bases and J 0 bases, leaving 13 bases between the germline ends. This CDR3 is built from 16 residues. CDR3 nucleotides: TGTGCCAGCAGCAGTCAGGAGAATCCGAACACCGGGGAGCTGTTTTTT. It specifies CASSSQENPNTGELFF.

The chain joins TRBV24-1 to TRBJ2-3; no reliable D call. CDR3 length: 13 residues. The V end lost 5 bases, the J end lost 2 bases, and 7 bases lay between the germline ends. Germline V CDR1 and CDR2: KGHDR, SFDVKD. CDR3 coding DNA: TGTGCCACCAGTGGCACGTCCACAGATACGCAGTATTTT. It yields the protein CATSGTSTDTQYF.

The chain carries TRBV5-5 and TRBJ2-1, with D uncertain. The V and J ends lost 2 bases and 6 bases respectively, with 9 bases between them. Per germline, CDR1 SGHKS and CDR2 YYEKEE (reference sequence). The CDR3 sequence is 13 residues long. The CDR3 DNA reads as TGTGCCAGCAGCTTTCCTAGGGCCAATGAGCAGTTCTTC. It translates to CASSFPRANEQFF.

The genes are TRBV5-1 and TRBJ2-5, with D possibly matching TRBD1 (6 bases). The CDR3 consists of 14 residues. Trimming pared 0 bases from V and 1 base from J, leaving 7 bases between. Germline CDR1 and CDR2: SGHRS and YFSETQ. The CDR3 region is CASSLGDIQETQYF. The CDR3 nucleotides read TGCGCCAGCAGCTTGGGGGACATCCAAGAGACCCAGTACTTC.

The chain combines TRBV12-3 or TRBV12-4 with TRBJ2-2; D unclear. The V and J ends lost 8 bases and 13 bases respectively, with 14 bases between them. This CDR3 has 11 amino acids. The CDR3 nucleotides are TGTGCCAGCCGCCGAGGCGTCGGGCTGTTTTTT. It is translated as CASRRGVGLFF.